This TCR beta chain derives from a study of CD8+ T cells in alopecia areata. Turning to the study itself: Approximately 6-10-week-old female C3H/HeJ mice were grafted with skin from spontaneously alopecic roughly 6-12-month-old C3H/HeJ graft donors. Regarding the study as a whole: Normal-skin resident alphabeta T cells also appear among scalp sample sequences.

For this clone: Its antigen remains unidentified. The listed genes are named as in mouse. The CDR3 extends 4 residues past the end of the read, so its final part is completed from the germline J gene.

Trimming cost V 1 base and J 0 bases, with 7 bases left between them. Germline lookup yields CDR1 FNHDT and CDR2 SITEND (reference sequence). There are 15 residues in the CDR3. Markers including CD4, CD8alpha, NKG2D and NKG2ACE guided sorting of pooled cutaneous lymph node cells. RNA, once extracted, was reverse transcribed into cDNA for use as the sequencing template. The method was immunoSEQ multiplex PCR; TCRdb's version includes in-frame clones alone and lacks a portion of them. The sample offers 270,000 or so clones and no singletons, the top ten holding 1.2%. The receptor's source is a C3H/HeJ mouse with alopecia areata. Mouse MHC haplotype: H2-k. Sequences were obtained from CD4+ T cells sorted from a lymph node. This rearrangement joins TRBV19 to TRBJ2-2; maybe TRBD2 (5 bases). The CDR3 sequence: CASSISGTNTGQLYF. The CDR3 DNA, read in part, is TGTGCCAGCAGTATATCTGGGACAAACACCGGG. Full variable domain (outside the CDR3, taken from reference TRBV19 and TRBJ2-2): GGIITQTPKFLIGQEGQKLTLKCQQNFNHDTMYWYRQDSGKGLRLIYYSITENDLQKGDLSEGYDASREKKSSFSLTVTSAQKNEMAVFLCASSISGTNTGQLYFGEGSKLTVL.